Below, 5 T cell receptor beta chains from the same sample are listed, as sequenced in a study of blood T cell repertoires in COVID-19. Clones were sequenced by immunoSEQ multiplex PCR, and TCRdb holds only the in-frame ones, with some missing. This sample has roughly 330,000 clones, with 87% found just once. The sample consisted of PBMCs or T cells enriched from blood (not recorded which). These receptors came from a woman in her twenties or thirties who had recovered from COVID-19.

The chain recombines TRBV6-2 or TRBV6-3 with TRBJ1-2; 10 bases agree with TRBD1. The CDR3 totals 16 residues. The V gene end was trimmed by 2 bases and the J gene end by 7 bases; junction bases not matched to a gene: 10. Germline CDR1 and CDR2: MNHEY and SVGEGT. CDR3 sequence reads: CASSYPSGQGIGGYTF. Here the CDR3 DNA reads TGTGCCAGCAGTTACCCGTCGGGACAGGGGATAGGTGGCTACACCTTC.

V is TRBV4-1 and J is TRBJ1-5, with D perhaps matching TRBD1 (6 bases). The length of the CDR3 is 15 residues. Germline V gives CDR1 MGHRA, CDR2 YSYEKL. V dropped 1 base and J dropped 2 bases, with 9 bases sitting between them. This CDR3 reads CASSQGEGGNQPQHF. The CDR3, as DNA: TGCGCCAGCAGCCAAGGAGAGGGGGGCAATCAGCCCCAGCATTTT.

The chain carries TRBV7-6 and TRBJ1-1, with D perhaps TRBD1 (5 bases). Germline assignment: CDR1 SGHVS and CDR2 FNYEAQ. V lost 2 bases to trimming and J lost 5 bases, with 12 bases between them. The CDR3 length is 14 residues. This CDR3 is CASSLNLKGTEAFF. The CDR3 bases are TGTGCCAGCAGCTTAAACCTAAAGGGGACTGAAGCTTTCTTT.

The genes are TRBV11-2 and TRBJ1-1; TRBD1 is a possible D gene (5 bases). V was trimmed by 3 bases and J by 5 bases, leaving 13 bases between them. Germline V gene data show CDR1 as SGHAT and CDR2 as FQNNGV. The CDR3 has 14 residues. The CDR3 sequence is CASSLGWGVTEAFF. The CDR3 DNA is TGTGCCAGCAGCTTGGGGTGGGGCGTAACTGAAGCTTTCTTT. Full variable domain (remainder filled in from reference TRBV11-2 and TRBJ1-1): EAGVAQSPRYKIIEKRQSVAFWCNPISGHATLYWYQQILGQGPKLLIQFQNNGVVDDSQLPKDRFSAERLKGVDSTLKIQPAKLEDSAVYLCASSLGWGVTEAFFGQGTRLTVV.

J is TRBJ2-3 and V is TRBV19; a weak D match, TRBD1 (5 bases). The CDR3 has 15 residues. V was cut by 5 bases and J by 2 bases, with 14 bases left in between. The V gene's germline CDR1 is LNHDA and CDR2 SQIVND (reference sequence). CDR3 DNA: TGTGCCAGTAGTCCCCTTGGGGCTTCCACAGATACGCAGTATTTT. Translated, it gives CASSPLGASTDTQYF.